This TCR beta chain was observed in a study of vaccination and CD4 T cells after COVID-19. Study-level background: Six males and four females constituted the convalescent cohort, two of whom were Hispanic. Typically, post-vaccine samples were obtained a median approximately 74 days after dose two, within a range of 14 to 241. Overlapping spike peptides of SARS-CoV-2, HCoV-NL63, HCoV-OC43 and HCoV-229E stimulated the cells.

Notes on this clonotype: Its target is not known.

CDR1 is DFQATT, CDR2 SNEGSKA, per germline (reference sequence). Trimming removed 7 bases at V and 2 bases at J, with 12 bases between. The CDR3 sequence is 12 residues long. The treatment denotes: roughly ten-day PBMC culture with coronavirus spike peptide pools or control peptides (ViraFEST assay). Overall study results and limits: SARS-CoV-2-reactive clonotypes showed a nonsignificant median rise from about 20 to 38.

The Oncomine TCR Beta short-read assay was what sequenced the DNA obtained from cultured CD4+ T cells. TCRdb fed the PCR reads into MiXCR, producing one record per CDR3 protein. The profile shows approximately 14,000 distinct CDR3 sequences, 52% of them singletons. The chain has TRBV20-1 and TRBJ2-7; D call uncertain. The sequenced sample was CD4+ T cells from blood, cultured in vitro. This sequence originates from a human donor who had recovered from COVID-19. In DNA, the CDR3 is TGCAGTGTTCGAGCGAGACCCTACGAGCAGTACTTC. Encoded protein: CSVRARPYEQYF.